The 15 T cell receptor beta chains in this list originate from one sample, sequenced in a study of Ad26.COV2.S vaccination and SARS-CoV-2 variants. Treatment given: around 19 received Ad26.COV2.S at low or high dose, single or two shots; five or six received placebo; per-sample allocation not given. Samples analyzed were those drawn on day 63 after the first vaccine or placebo injection. Clones were sequenced by immunoSEQ multiplex PCR, and TCRdb holds only the in-frame ones, with some missing. The sample consists of about 480,000 clones, roughly 87% of them appearing once. The source was peripheral blood, collected in a trial of Ad26.COV2.S vaccine versus placebo. The receptors derive from a person between 18 and 60 years old who received the Ad26.COV2.S COVID-19 vaccine or a placebo.

The chain is built from TRBV29-1 and TRBJ2-3; D not resolved. This CDR3 has 13 residues. Germline CDR1 SQVTM, CDR2 ANQGSEA. Trimming stripped 4 bases from V and 6 bases from J, with 14 bases between. In nucleotides, the CDR3 is TGCAGCGTTGGAGATCCCCTGGGGGATACGCAGTATTTT. This translates into CSVGDPLGDTQYF.

As for this clone: This sample also contains other DNA sequences that code for the same CDR3. V and J are TRBV11-3 and TRBJ2-6; the D gene is possibly TRBD2 (5 bases). The CDR3 spans 15 residues. Trimming shortened V by 1 base and J by 2 bases, and 6 bases separated the two germline ends. Germline-derived CDR1 and CDR2 are SGHNT and YENEEA. CDR3 sequence: CASSLGGTGANVLTF. The CDR3 bases are TGTGCCAGCAGCTTAGGAGGGACTGGGGCCAACGTCCTGACTTTC.

The chain couples TRBV10-3 to TRBJ2-7; D is possibly TRBD2 (6 bases). The CDR3 loop spans 14 amino acids. The V gene lost 4 bases and the J gene lost 7 bases, with 17 bases spanning the gap. From germline, CDR1 is ENHRY and CDR2 SYGVKD. The CDR3: CAISVLGGATEQYF. The CDR3, as DNA: TGTGCCATCAGTGTACTCGGCGGGGCCACGGAGCAGTACTTC.

This sequence joins TRBV6-5 and TRBJ2-1; no clear D. CDR3 length equals 11 residues. Trimming removed 7 bases from V and 7 bases from J, with 8 bases in between. CDR1 is MNHEY and CDR2 is SVGAGI in the germline V gene. This CDR3 reads CASKIRNEQFF. CDR3 DNA: TGTGCCAGCAAAATCCGGAATGAGCAGTTCTTC.

The chain couples TRBV7-8 to TRBJ1-5; D is ambiguous. The V end lost 5 bases, the J end lost 0 bases, and 5 bases lay between the germline ends. Per the germline V gene, CDR1 is SGHVS and CDR2 is FQNEAQ. CDR3 length equals 13 residues. The CDR3 here is CASSVTSNQPQHF. The CDR3 DNA reads as TGTGCCAGCAGCGTTACTAGCAATCAGCCCCAGCATTTT.

V gene TRBV28 combines with J gene TRBJ1-5, with TRBD1 matching 7 bases. This CDR3 spans 14 amino acids. CDR1 and CDR2 (germline): MDHEN, SYDVKM. V shed 6 bases and J 9 bases; nucleotides not matched to a gene: 11. CDR3 loop: CASSLGGGWRPQHF. In DNA form, the CDR3 reads TGTGCCAGCAGCCTTGGAGGGGGCTGGCGGCCCCAGCATTTT.

The rearrangement uses TRBV6-2 or TRBV6-3 and TRBJ1-2; 7 bases align to TRBD1. From germline, CDR1 is MNHEY and CDR2 SVGEGT. The CDR3 covers 16 residues. V lost 5 bases, J lost 4 bases, and 13 bases stayed unmatched. The CDR3 region has the DNA TGTGCCAGCAGTCGAAACACCGGGACAGTCGGCTATGGCTACACCTTC. Its protein product is CASSRNTGTVGYGYTF.

The V and J genes are TRBV10-3 and TRBJ1-1, with a possible D match to TRBD1 (6 bases). Per the germline V gene, CDR1 is ENHRY and CDR2 is SYGVKD. The CDR3 runs to 14 residues. The germline V and J ends were trimmed by 5 bases and 2 bases, with 12 bases remaining between them. DNA of the CDR3: TGTGCCATCAGTTCGCCCAGGGGAAACACTGAAGCTTTCTTT. It yields the protein CAISSPRGNTEAFF.

The rearrangement links TRBV28 to TRBJ1-2; 8 nucleotides match TRBD1. The CDR3 length is 18 residues. After removal of 6 bases from V and 6 bases from J, the junction contained 21 bases not matched to a gene. Per the germline V gene, CDR1 is MDHEN and CDR2 is SYDVKM. CDR3 loop: CASRAPGQGSGWLDGYTF. DNA for the CDR3: TGTGCCAGCAGAGCCCCCGGACAGGGCTCGGGGTGGCTCGATGGCTACACCTTC.

V usage is TRBV7-2 and J usage is TRBJ2-3, with 13 bases that match TRBD2. Per germline, CDR1 SGHTA and CDR2 FQGNSA. After removal of 7 bases from V and 11 bases from J, the junction contained 18 bases not matched to a gene. The CDR3 is made up of 17 amino acids. The CDR3 sequence is CASTVTSGRDSRAGQYF. The CDR3 coding sequence is TGTGCCAGCACCGTTACTAGCGGGAGGGATTCAAGGGCAGGGCAGTATTTT.

CDR3: CASSPGLLEDEQFF. The CDR3 DNA sequence: TGCGCCAGCAGCCCTGGACTACTGGAGGATGAGCAGTTCTTC. J is TRBJ2-1 and V is TRBV5-1; weak D call: TRBD2 (6 bases). CDR1 and CDR2 from the germline V gene are SGHRS and YFSETQ. V was trimmed by 4 bases and J by 8 bases, leaving 16 bases between them. The CDR3 has 14 residues.

This sequence joins TRBV19 and TRBJ2-3; possibly TRBD1 for D (5 bases). CDR1 is LNHDA and CDR2 is SQIVND in the germline V gene (reference sequence). V lost 3 bases and J lost 2, with 12 bases in between. There are 15 residues in the CDR3. The CDR3 bases are TGTGCCAGTAGTATTGGGGCAGGAGACACAGATACGCAGTATTTT. Residues: CASSIGAGDTDTQYF.

This chain joins TRBV24-1 and TRBJ2-3, with D uncertain. The CDR3 consists of 13 residues. V shed 6 bases and J shed 2 bases, with 8 bases lying between them. The germline CDR1 and CDR2 sequences are KGHDR and SFDVKD. CDR3 DNA: TGTGCCACCAGTAGGAGAGCCACAGATACGCAGTATTTT. The encoded protein is CATSRRATDTQYF.

This clone was picked up one time. The genes are TRBV9 and TRBJ2-2; TRBD2 is a possible D gene (7 bases). The germline V and J ends were trimmed by 4 bases and 5 bases, with 15 bases remaining between them. Germline CDR1 is SGDLS and CDR2 is YYNGEE. The length of the CDR3 is 15 residues. The CDR3 loop is CASSPTGRGTGELFF. The CDR3 bases are TGTGCCAGCAGCCCTACAGGGAGGGGAACCGGGGAGCTGTTTTTT.

The chain employs TRBV5-1 and TRBJ2-6; D ambiguous. CDR3 length equals 16 residues. Germline CDR1 reads SGHRS; CDR2 reads YFSETQ. V lost 0 bases to trimming and J lost 3 bases, with 10 bases between them. CDR3 in amino acids: CASSLDGFVGANVLTF. The CDR3 nucleotides read TGCGCCAGCAGCTTGGACGGATTCGTTGGGGCCAACGTCCTGACTTTC.